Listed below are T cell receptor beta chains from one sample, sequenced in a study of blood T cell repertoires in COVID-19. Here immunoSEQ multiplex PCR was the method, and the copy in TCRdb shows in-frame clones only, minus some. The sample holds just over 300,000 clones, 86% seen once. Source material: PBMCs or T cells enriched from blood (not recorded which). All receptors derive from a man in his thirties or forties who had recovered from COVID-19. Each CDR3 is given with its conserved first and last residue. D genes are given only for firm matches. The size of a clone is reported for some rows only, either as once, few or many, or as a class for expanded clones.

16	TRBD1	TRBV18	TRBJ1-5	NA	CASSPNTGQGNQPQHF	TGTGCCAGCTCACCGAATACGGGACAGGGGAATCAGCCCCAGCATTTT
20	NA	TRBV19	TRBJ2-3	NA	CASSIRQLGVVIERSDTQYF	TGTGCCAGTAGTATCCGCCAACTAGGCGTCGTCATAGAGCGGTCAGATACGCAGTATTTT
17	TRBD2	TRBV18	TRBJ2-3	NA	CASSPPWTSGDTDTQYF	TGTGCCAGCTCACCACCCTGGACTAGCGGGGACACAGATACGCAGTATTTT
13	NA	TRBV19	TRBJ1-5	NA	CASSDYMAQPQHF	TGTGCCAGTAGCGACTACATGGCCCAGCCCCAGCATTTT
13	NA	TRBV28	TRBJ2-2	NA	CASSPTGTGELFF	TGTGCCAGCAGTCCAACAGGGACCGGGGAGCTGTTTTTT
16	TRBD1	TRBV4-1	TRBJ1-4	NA	CASSQGGGGTNEKLFF	TGCGCCAGCAGCCAAGGAGGGGGCGGGACTAATGAAAAACTGTTTTTT
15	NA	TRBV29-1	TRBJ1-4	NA	CSVSEGSATNEKLFF	TGCAGCGTTTCGGAGGGAAGTGCAACTAATGAAAAACTGTTTTTT
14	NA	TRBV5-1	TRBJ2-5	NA	CASSWTANKETQYF	TGCGCCAGCAGCTGGACAGCGAATAAGGAGACCCAGTACTTC
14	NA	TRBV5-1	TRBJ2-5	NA	CASTNIRGKETQYF	TGCGCCTCGACAAACATTAGGGGGAAAGAGACCCAGTACTTC
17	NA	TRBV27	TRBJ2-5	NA	CASSLPTGHERQETQYF	TGTGCCAGCAGTTTACCTACCGGACACGAACGGCAAGAGACCCAGTACTTC
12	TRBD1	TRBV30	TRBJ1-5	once	CASQGSNQPQHF	TGTGCCTCACAGGGGAGCAATCAGCCCCAGCATTTT
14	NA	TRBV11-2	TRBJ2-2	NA	CASSESGYTGELFF	TGTGCCAGCAGCGAGAGCGGATACACCGGGGAGCTGTTTTTT
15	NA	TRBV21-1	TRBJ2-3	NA	CASSLLARHTDTQYF	TGTGCCAGCAGCTTACTAGCGAGGCACACAGATACGCAGTATTTT
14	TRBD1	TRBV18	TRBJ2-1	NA	CASSPDRGHNEQFF	TGTGCCAGCTCACCGGACAGGGGGCACAATGAGCAGTTCTTC
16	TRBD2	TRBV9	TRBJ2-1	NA	CASSLGTTHGYNEQFF	TGTGCCAGCAGCCTCGGGACTACCCACGGCTACAATGAGCAGTTCTTC
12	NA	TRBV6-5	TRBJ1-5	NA	CASRYRVQPQHF	TGTGCCAGCCGGTACAGGGTCCAGCCCCAGCATTTT
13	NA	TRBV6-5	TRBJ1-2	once	CASHPGLAGGYTF	TGTGCCAGCCACCCCGGGTTGGCGGGGGGCTACACCTTC
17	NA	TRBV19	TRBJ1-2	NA	CASSILAGQRVNYGYTF	TGTGCCAGTAGTATCCTAGCGGGACAACGCGTTAACTATGGCTACACCTTC
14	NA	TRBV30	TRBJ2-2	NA	CAWSVTPGAGELFF	TGTGCCTGGAGTGTAACCCCGGGGGCCGGGGAGCTGTTTTTT
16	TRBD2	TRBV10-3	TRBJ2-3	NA	CAISESSSGLPDTQYF	TGTGCCATCAGTGAGTCTTCTAGCGGGTTGCCAGATACGCAGTATTTT
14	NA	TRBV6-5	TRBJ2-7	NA	CASSYSTQGFEQYF	TGTGCCAGCAGTTACTCGACCCAGGGGTTTGAGCAGTACTTC
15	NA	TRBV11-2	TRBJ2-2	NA	CASSLVKEGTGELFF	TGTGCCAGCAGCTTAGTAAAGGAGGGCACCGGGGAGCTGTTTTTT
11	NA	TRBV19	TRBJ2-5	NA	CATEVQETQYF	TGTGCCACGGAGGTCCAAGAGACCCAGTACTTC
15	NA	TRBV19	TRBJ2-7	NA	CASSDRQVGWREQYF	TGTGCCAGTAGTGACCGACAGGTTGGGTGGAGGGAGCAGTACTTC